The sample holds many counts of the clone carrying this T cell receptor beta chain. Its antigen is still unknown. Quantitative 5'-RACE with molecular barcodes produced the TCR beta libraries. TCRdb analysed the 5' RACE reads with MiXCR anew, one entry per CDR3 protein. The sample holds fewer than 400,000 distinct CDR3 sequences; 20% to 25% are singletons and the top ten take roughly 16%. These data are taken from a study of CD8 T cells in ankylosing spondylitis. Findings and limits, study-wide: It was reported that disease-linked clones were significantly enriched in matched ankylosing spondylitis synovial fluid. Within ankylosing spondylitis blood, a TCR beta motif made up of seven or eight highly homologous variants appeared to be characteristic. Disease-linked clones were CD8+ and relatively rare in peripheral blood.

The V end lost 1 base, the J end lost 3 bases, and 6 bases lay between the germline ends. CDR3 length: 13 amino acids. Germline CDR1 reads SGHTA; CDR2 reads FQGTGA. The source material was blood, either unsorted or a sorted T cell fraction (not recorded which). This sequence joins TRBV7-3 and TRBJ1-1; D remains ambiguous. The source is a male donor with ankylosing spondylitis. The CDR3, as DNA: TGTGCCAGCAGCTTAAACGGGGACACTGAAGCTTTCTTT. Amino acids: CASSLNGDTEAFF.